Below, one TCR beta chain is given with its context. These data are taken from a study of blood T cell repertoires in COVID-19. Study-level information: T cells, B-cell-depleted T cells, or PBMCs supplied cDNA or gDNA.

Method: immunoSEQ multiplex PCR; TCRdb's copy keeps in-frame clones and lacks some. The sample includes hundreds of thousands of clones, roughly nine tenths of them seen just once. The germline V gene encodes CDR1 LNHDA and CDR2 SQIVND (reference sequence). The CDR3 extends over 16 amino acids. Trimming at V came to 2 bases and at J to 4 bases, leaving 4 bases not matched to a gene. Sample: peripheral blood. This chain connects TRBV19 to TRBJ2-1; 11 bases fit TRBD2. The source is a woman aged 18-35 years who had recovered from COVID-19. The CDR3 loop reads CASSITGTSGYNEQFF. DNA for the CDR3: TGTGCCAGTAGTATAACCGGGACTAGCGGTTACAATGAGCAGTTCTTC.